Listed below are T cell receptor beta chains from one sample, sequenced in a study of blood T cell repertoires in COVID-19. Only in-frame clones appear in the TCRdb table, and some are missing; sequencing was by immunoSEQ multiplex PCR. The sample has about 85,000 clones, approximately 89% seen once. Material for sequencing was peripheral blood. The source of these receptors is a man aged 50 to 60 with acute or convalescent COVID-19. Both conserved end residues are part of each CDR3. The D gene is left open where the match is weak. Rows give clone size only sometimes, using once, few, many, or a class for an expanded clone.

j_gene | abundance | v_gene | d_gene | CDR3aa | CDR3nt
TRBJ2-6 | . | TRBV9 | TRBD2 | CASSSLAGTGANVLTF | TGTGCCAGCAGCTCATTAGCGGGAACTGGGGCCAACGTCCTGACTTTC
TRBJ2-2 | . | TRBV27 | TRBD1 | CASSLTRQGLTGELFF | TGTGCCAGCAGTTTGACCCGACAGGGGCTCACCGGGGAGCTGTTTTTT
TRBJ2-3 | . | TRBV3-1/TRBV3-2 | TRBD1 | CASSQGWGQGADTQYF | TGTGCCAGCAGCCAAGGTTGGGGACAGGGCGCAGATACGCAGTATTTT
TRBJ2-7 | . | TRBV27 | TRBD2 | CASSLRAKGALAGVQQYF | TGTGCCAGCAGTTTACGCGCCAAAGGGGCTCTAGCGGGAGTCCAGCAGTACTTC
TRBJ2-6 | once | TRBV30 | . | CAWSAYLSGANVLTF | TGTGCCTGGAGTGCCTACCTCTCTGGGGCCAACGTCCTGACTTTC
TRBJ2-5 | . | TRBV5-4 | TRBD1 | CASSTGTGGRETQYF | TGTGCCAGCAGCACCGGGACAGGGGGCCGGGAGACCCAGTACTTC
TRBJ2-7 | . | TRBV20-1 | . | CSAAATYEQYF | TGCAGTGCTGCCGCGACCTACGAGCAGTACTTC
TRBJ2-6 | . | TRBV21-1 | . | CASSKARGSSGANVLTF | TGTGCCAGCAGCAAAGCGCGGGGAAGCTCTGGGGCCAACGTCCTGACTTTC
TRBJ2-5 | once | TRBV7-7 | TRBD1 | CASSFGQGRLFQETQYF | TGTGCCAGCAGCTTTGGACAGGGGAGGTTGTTCCAGGAGACCCAGTACTTC
TRBJ2-6 | . | TRBV5-6 | . | CASSLGAGGANVLTF | TGTGCCAGCAGCTTGGGGGCGGGTGGGGCCAACGTCCTGACTTTC
TRBJ1-3 | . | TRBV4-2 | . | CASSRTTGNTIYF | TGTGCCAGCAGCCGGACTACTGGAAACACCATATATTTT
TRBJ2-1 | once | TRBV27 | TRBD2 | CASSLQKAGGPNEQFF | TGTGCCAGCAGTCTCCAAAAAGCGGGAGGGCCCAATGAGCAGTTCTTC
TRBJ2-6 | . | TRBV18 | . | CASSPLPGQHSGANVLTF | TGTGCCAGCTCACCATTACCGGGACAACACTCTGGGGCCAACGTCCTGACTTTC
TRBJ1-1 | . | TRBV30 | . | CAWSPDSFTEAFF | TGTGCCTGGAGTCCCGACAGTTTTACTGAAGCTTTCTTT
TRBJ2-7 | . | TRBV18 | . | CASSPEPRGSYEQYF | TGTGCCAGCTCGCCCGAACCCAGGGGATCCTACGAGCAGTACTTC
TRBJ1-4 | . | TRBV12-2 | . | CASRSRTGATNEKLFF | TGTGCAAGTCGCTCGCGAACAGGAGCAACTAATGAAAAACTGTTTTTT
TRBJ2-1 | few | TRBV15 | TRBD2 | CATSSGLAYYNEQFF | TGTGCCACCAGCTCGGGACTAGCGTATTACAATGAGCAGTTCTTC
TRBJ2-2 | . | TRBV5-6 | TRBD2 | CASSPGGSDTGELFF | TGTGCCAGCAGCCCGGGGGGGAGCGACACCGGGGAGCTGTTTTTT
TRBJ2-2 | . | TRBV24-1 | . | CATSDLRPGGEELFF | TGTGCCACCAGTGATTTGAGGCCTGGAGGGGAGGAGCTGTTTTTT
TRBJ1-1 | . | TRBV19 | TRBD1 | CASSIDREAEAFF | TGTGCCAGTAGTATCGACAGGGAGGCTGAAGCTTTCTTT
TRBJ1-1 | . | TRBV7-2 | TRBD1 | CASRQTGSLAFF | TGTGCCAGCAGACAGACAGGGAGCTTGGCTTTCTTT
TRBJ2-5 | . | TRBV12-3/TRBV12-4 | . | CASSKTGIETQYF | TGTGCCAGCAGCAAGACAGGAATAGAGACCCAGTACTTC
TRBJ2-7 | . | TRBV14 | . | CASSQESGVLYEQYF | TGTGCCAGCAGCCAAGAATCCGGGGTTCTCTACGAGCAGTACTTC
TRBJ1-4 | . | TRBV6-4 | . | CASSGSVGGFF | TGTGCCAGCAGTGGGAGCGTTGGAGGGTTTTTT
TRBJ2-3 | . | TRBV7-9 | . | CASSRLTDTQYF | TGTGCCAGCAGCCGGTTGACAGATACGCAGTATTTT
TRBJ1-2 | . | TRBV18 | . | CASSQDKNYGYTF | TGTGCCAGCTCACAGGACAAGAACTATGGCTACACCTTC
TRBJ1-4 | . | TRBV6-5 | TRBD1 | CASSFRTGANEKLFF | TGTGCCAGCAGTTTCCGAACAGGGGCTAATGAAAAACTGTTTTTT
TRBJ2-1 | . | TRBV3-1/TRBV3-2 | TRBD2 | CASSQVGAGGPRNEQFF | TGTGCCAGCAGCCAAGTTGGAGCGGGGGGGCCAAGGAATGAGCAGTTCTTC
TRBJ1-1 | . | TRBV7-2 | . | CASSLRGQMNTEAFF | TGTGCCAGCAGCCTCCGAGGACAGATGAACACTGAAGCTTTCTTT
TRBJ1-6 | . | TRBV10-3 | . | CAISDGAASPLHF | TGTGCCATCAGTGATGGAGCAGCTTCACCCCTCCACTTT
TRBJ2-5 | once | TRBV4-3 | . | CASSQDLRETQYF | TGCGCCAGCAGCCAAGATCTCCGGGAGACCCAGTACTTC
TRBJ2-7 | . | TRBV28 | . | CASSLRAGVWYEQYF | TGTGCCAGCAGTTTAAGGGCAGGGGTATGGTACGAGCAGTACTTC
TRBJ2-7 | . | TRBV7-3 | . | CASSLSGRAPYEQYF | TGTGCCAGCAGCTTATCAGGCAGGGCACCCTACGAGCAGTACTTC
TRBJ1-1 | few | TRBV6-1 | . | CASSEPVRGRNTEAFF | TGTGCCAGCAGTGAACCGGTTCGGGGGAGGAACACTGAAGCTTTCTTT
TRBJ2-5 | . | TRBV2 | . | CASNRGHYQETQYF | TGTGCCAGCAACCGAGGACACTACCAAGAGACCCAGTACTTC
TRBJ2-5 | . | TRBV10-3 | TRBD1 | CAIRKSGGRETQYF | TGTGCCATCAGGAAATCAGGGGGCCGAGAGACCCAGTACTTC
TRBJ1-6 | . | TRBV3-1/TRBV3-2 | TRBD1 | CASRLDRDNSPLHF | TGTGCCAGCAGGCTCGACAGGGATAATTCACCCCTCCACTTT
TRBJ2-1 | once | TRBV19 | . | CASSIDLVSGGSYNEQFF | TGTGCCAGTAGTATAGATCTGGTTAGCGGAGGCTCCTACAATGAGCAGTTCTTC
TRBJ2-5 | . | TRBV6-6 | TRBD1 | CASSDRDRGAETQYF | TGTGCCAGCAGTGACCGGGACAGGGGGGCGGAGACCCAGTACTTC
TRBJ1-1 | . | TRBV12-3/TRBV12-4 | . | CASSTTGYTEAFF | TGTGCCAGCAGCACCACAGGGTACACTGAAGCTTTCTTT
TRBJ1-2 | . | TRBV4-3 | TRBD1 | CASSQDYVTGVGYTF | TGCGCCAGCAGCCAAGATTATGTGACAGGGGTTGGCTACACCTTC
TRBJ1-6 | . | TRBV5-6 | . | CASSLFPGYNSPLHF | TGTGCCAGCAGCTTGTTTCCGGGGTATAATTCACCCCTCCACTTT
TRBJ1-4 | . | TRBV5-5 | . | CASSLATGEKLFF | TGTGCCAGCAGCTTGGCTACCGGGGAAAAACTGTTTTTT
TRBJ2-1 | once | TRBV4-1 | TRBD1 | CASSQDRQGDEQFF | TGCGCCAGCAGCCAAGATCGGCAGGGGGATGAGCAGTTCTTC
TRBJ1-2 | . | TRBV29-1 | . | CSVPMEDDAAVYTF | TGCAGCGTTCCGATGGAGGACGATGCCGCGGTCTACACCTTC
TRBJ2-2 | . | TRBV9 | TRBD1 | CASSADRVKAGELFF | TGTGCCAGCAGCGCGGACAGGGTTAAGGCCGGGGAGCTGTTTTTT
TRBJ1-1 | . | TRBV15 | . | CATSRSAYGNTEAFF | TGTGCCACCAGCAGAAGTGCCTATGGGAACACTGAAGCTTTCTTT
TRBJ2-3 | . | TRBV9 | TRBD2 | CASSVGGLAGLTDTQYF | TGTGCCAGCAGCGTAGGGGGACTAGCGGGGTTGACAGATACGCAGTATTTT
TRBJ1-1 | . | TRBV6-5 | TRBD1 | CASGDRDKYTEAFF | TGTGCCAGCGGCGACAGGGATAAATACACTGAAGCTTTCTTT
TRBJ1-5 | . | TRBV10-3 | . | CAISRTEILFNQPQHF | TGTGCCATCAGCCGCACAGAAATTCTTTTCAATCAGCCCCAGCATTTT
TRBJ2-5 | . | TRBV27 | . | CASSLTPGGETQYF | TGTGCCAGCAGTCTCACCCCAGGGGGGGAGACCCAGTACTTC
TRBJ1-1 | . | TRBV28 | . | CASSERQDGTEAFF | TGTGCCAGCAGCGAGAGACAGGATGGCACTGAAGCTTTCTTT
TRBJ1-1 | . | TRBV11-2 | . | CASSLAGARTEAFF | TGTGCCAGCAGCTTAGCAGGGGCTCGGACTGAAGCTTTCTTT
TRBJ2-1 | . | TRBV28 | . | CASMEGVSPYEQFF | TGTGCCAGCATGGAAGGAGTTTCTCCGTATGAGCAGTTCTTC
TRBJ2-7 | . | TRBV20-1 | . | CSASPLRYEQYF | TGCAGTGCTAGTCCTTTGAGGTACGAGCAGTACTTC
TRBJ2-1 | . | TRBV27 | . | CASSPSTRNNEQFF | TGTGCCAGCAGTCCTTCGACTAGAAACAATGAGCAGTTCTTC
TRBJ1-5 | . | TRBV10-2 | TRBD1 | CASSFRQGSNQPQHF | TGCGCCAGCAGTTTCCGACAGGGTAGTAATCAGCCCCAGCATTTT
TRBJ1-4 | . | TRBV4-1 | . | CASSQLWEIATNEKLFF | TGCGCCAGCAGCCAATTGTGGGAGATTGCAACTAATGAAAAACTGTTTTTT
TRBJ2-1 | . | TRBV20-1 | . | CSASGGLSNEQFF | TGCAGTGCTAGTGGGGGCCTTAGCAATGAGCAGTTCTTC